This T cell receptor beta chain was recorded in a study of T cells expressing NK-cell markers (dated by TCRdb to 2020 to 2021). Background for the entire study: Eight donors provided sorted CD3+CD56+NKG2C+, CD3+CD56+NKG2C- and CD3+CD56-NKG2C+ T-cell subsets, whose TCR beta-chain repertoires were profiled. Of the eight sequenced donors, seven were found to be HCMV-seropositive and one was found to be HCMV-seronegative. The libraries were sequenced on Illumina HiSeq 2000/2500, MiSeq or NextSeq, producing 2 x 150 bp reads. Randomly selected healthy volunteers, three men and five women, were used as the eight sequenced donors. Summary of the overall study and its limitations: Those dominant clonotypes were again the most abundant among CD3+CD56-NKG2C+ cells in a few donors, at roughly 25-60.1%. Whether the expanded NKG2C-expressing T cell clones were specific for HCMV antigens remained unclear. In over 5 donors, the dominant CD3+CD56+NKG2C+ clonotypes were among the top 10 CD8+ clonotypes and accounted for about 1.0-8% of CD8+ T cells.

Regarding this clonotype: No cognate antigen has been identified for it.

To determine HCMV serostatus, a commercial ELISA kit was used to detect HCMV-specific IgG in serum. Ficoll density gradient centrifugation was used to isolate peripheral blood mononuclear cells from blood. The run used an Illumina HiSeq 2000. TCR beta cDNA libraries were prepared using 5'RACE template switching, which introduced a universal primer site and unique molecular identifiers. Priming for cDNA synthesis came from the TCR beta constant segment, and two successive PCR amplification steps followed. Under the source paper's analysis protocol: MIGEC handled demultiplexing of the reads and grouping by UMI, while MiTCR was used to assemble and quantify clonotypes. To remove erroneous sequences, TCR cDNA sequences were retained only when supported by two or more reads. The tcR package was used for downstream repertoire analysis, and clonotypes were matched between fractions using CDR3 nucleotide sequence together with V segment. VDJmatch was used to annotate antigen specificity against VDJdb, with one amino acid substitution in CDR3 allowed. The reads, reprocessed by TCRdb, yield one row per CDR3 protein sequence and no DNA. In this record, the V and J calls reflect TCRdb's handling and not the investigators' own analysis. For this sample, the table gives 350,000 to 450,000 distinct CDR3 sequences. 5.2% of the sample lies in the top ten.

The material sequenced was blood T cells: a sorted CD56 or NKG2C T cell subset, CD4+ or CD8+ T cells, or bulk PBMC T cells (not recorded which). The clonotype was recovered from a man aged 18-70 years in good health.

The CDR3 has the sequence CASSPAGTGREKLFF. Here the chain combines TRBV6-1 and TRBJ1-4; TCRdb's D call of TRBD1 is untestable without DNA. CDR1 and CDR2 are drawn from the germline V gene: MNHNS, SASEGT. CDR3 length: 15 amino acids, cysteine to phenylalanine. No DNA sequence is on record.